Listed here are 23 T cell receptor beta chains from one sample, sequenced in a study of blood T cell repertoires in COVID-19. Clones were read by immunoSEQ multiplex PCR, and TCRdb kept only the in-frame ones, dropping some. This sample yields roughly 400,000 clones, of which more than 75% are seen a single time; about 2.1% belongs to the top ten. Specimen: peripheral blood. Receptor source: a woman aged 55-69 years with COVID-19, enrolled during active disease.

In this sample, this clone turned up once. The chain has TRBV9 and TRBJ2-1; weak D call: TRBD2 (6 bases). Germline V gene lookup returns CDR1 SGDLS and CDR2 YYNGEE. Trimming took off 1 base at V and 0 bases at J, with 11 bases between the two ends. The CDR3 runs to 16 residues. The DNA for the CDR3 is TGTGCCAGCAGCGTACTTGGGGGGTCCTCCTACAATGAGCAGTTCTTC. This translates into CASSVLGGSSYNEQFF.

V is TRBV5-1 and J is TRBJ1-1; D is perhaps TRBD1 (6 bases). Trimming stripped 5 bases from V and 5 bases from J, with 22 bases between. Germline-derived CDR1 and CDR2 are SGHRS and YFSETQ. The CDR3 sequence is 16 residues long. In DNA form, the CDR3 reads TGCGCCAGCAGGTTAGGACTTATGCAGGGGCCTACTGAAGCTTTCTTT. It specifies CASRLGLMQGPTEAFF. Full variable domain (missing parts from reference TRBV5-1 and TRBJ1-1): KAGVTQTPRYLIKTRGQQVTLSCSPISGHRSVSWYQQTPGQGLQFLFEYFSETQRNKGNFPGRFSGRQFSNSRSEMNVSTLELGDSALYLCASRLGLMQGPTEAFFGQGTRLTVV.

This chain links TRBV11-3 with TRBJ2-7, with a weak D call TRBD1 (5 bases). Germline values: CDR1 SGHNT, CDR2 YENEEA. V lost 7 bases to trimming and J lost 3 bases, with 19 bases between them. This CDR3 has 15 amino acids. CDR3 sequence (DNA): TGTGCCAGCACCGACGACAGTTCAAGAGGCTACGAGCAGTACTTC. This codes for CASTDDSSRGYEQYF.

As concerns this clone: Germline and junction disagree at one end, which may indicate a read error. This rearrangement joins TRBV5-1 to TRBJ1-2; D not certain. In germline, CDR1 is SGHRS, CDR2 YFSETQ. The CDR3 is 11 amino acids. The CDR3 loop is CASKSNSGYTF. The CDR3 DNA reads as TGCGCCAGCAAATCTAACTCTGGCTACACCTTC.

V and J are TRBV7-2 and TRBJ1-2; TRBD1 agrees at 8 bases. CDR1 and CDR2 (germline): SGHTA, FQGNSA. The CDR3 covers 14 residues. V dropped 5 bases and J dropped 4; count of bases not matched to a gene: 6. CDR3 sequence reads: CASSLYTGGYGYTF. CDR3 nucleotides: TGTGCCAGCAGCCTTTATACAGGGGGCTATGGCTACACCTTC.

V and J are TRBV20-1 and TRBJ1-1; no firm D call. The germline V gene has CDR1 DFQATT and CDR2 SNEGSKA (reference sequence). The length of the CDR3 is 12 residues. Trimming removed 3 bases from V and 2 bases from J, with 7 bases in between. The CDR3 region is CSASLSNTEAFF. In nucleotides, the CDR3 is TGCAGTGCTAGTCTTTCCAACACTGAAGCTTTCTTT.

V gene TRBV5-6 combines with J gene TRBJ2-3, with TRBD2 identical over 7 bases. Germline CDR1 reads SGHDT; CDR2 reads YYEEEE. This CDR3 contains 14 residues. V gave up 3 bases and J gave up 4 bases; unmatched junction bases: 5. The CDR3 DNA follows: TGTGCCAGCAGCTGGACTAGTTCTTCAGATACGCAGTATTTT. Translating it yields CASSWTSSSDTQYF.

This clone is a singleton in its sample. The rearrangement links TRBV20-1 to TRBJ2-1; D is uncertain. The CDR3 length is 11 residues. V was shortened by 4 bases and J by 9 bases, with 10 bases between the two germline ends. Germline CDR1 reads DFQATT; CDR2 reads SNEGSKA (reference sequence). CDR3 sequence (DNA): TGCAGTGCTACCTTTTACGGTGAGCAGTTCTTC. Its protein product is CSATFYGEQFF.

This clone was detected only once. The V gene is TRBV9, the J gene TRBJ1-2, with a tentative D call TRBD1 (5 bases). The CDR3 sequence is 14 residues long. CDR1 is SGDLS and CDR2 is YYNGEE in the germline V gene. The V end was cut by 0 bases, the J end by 5 bases, with 11 bases between. The chain's CDR3 is CASSVDQGSYGYTF. As DNA, the CDR3 is TGTGCCAGCAGCGTAGACCAGGGCAGTTATGGCTACACCTTC.

The chain employs TRBV10-3 and TRBJ1-6, with 8 bases fitting TRBD1. Germline CDR1 is ENHRY and CDR2 is SYGVKD. CDR3 length: 14 residues. The V and J ends lost 4 bases and 9 bases, in that order; junction bases with no gene match: 5. Here the CDR3 reads CAISAQDRASPLHF. The CDR3 nucleotides read TGTGCCATCAGTGCCCAGGACAGGGCTTCACCCCTCCACTTT.

The rearrangement joins TRBV9 to TRBJ2-2; possibly TRBD1 for D (6 bases). CDR3 size: 14 residues. CDR1 SGDLS and CDR2 YYNGEE come from the germline V gene. V was cut by 2 bases and J by 7 bases, with 12 bases left in between. The CDR3 reads CASSVQGYSGELFF. Written as DNA, the CDR3 is TGTGCCAGCAGCGTCCAGGGGTACAGCGGGGAGCTGTTTTTT. Supplemented by reference TRBV9 and TRBJ2-2, the full variable domain reads DSGVTQTPKHLITATGQRVTLRCSPRSGDLSVYWYQQSLDQGLQFLIQYYNGEERAKGNILERFSAQQFPDLHSELNLSSLELGDSALYFCASSVQGYSGELFFGEGSRLTVL.

The chain links TRBV7-2 to TRBJ2-5; possible D gene TRBD2, 6 bases. The CDR3 is made up of 15 amino acids. Per germline, CDR1 SGHTA and CDR2 FQGNSA. Trimming cost V 5 bases and J 4 bases, with 17 bases left between them. The CDR3 is CASSPILGLRETQYF. The CDR3 nucleotides read TGTGCCAGCAGCCCGATTCTGGGACTCAGAGAGACCCAGTACTTC.

The chain recombines TRBV19 with TRBJ1-1; 8 bases are shared with TRBD1. The V gene end was trimmed by 1 base and the J gene end by 3 bases; junction bases not matched to a gene: 19. The CDR3 covers 20 residues. Per the germline V gene, CDR1 is LNHDA and CDR2 is SQIVND (reference sequence). CDR3 DNA sequence: TGTGCCAGTAGTATAGCTTACCGGCGGGCAGGGGGCCTATTTGACACTGAAGCTTTCTTT. Translation gives CASSIAYRRAGGLFDTEAFF.

This sequence joins TRBV5-1 and TRBJ2-1; no definite D call. The germline CDR1 and CDR2 sequences are SGHRS and YFSETQ. V lost 9 bases and J 0 bases, leaving 16 bases between the germline ends. This CDR3 comprises 15 residues. Here the CDR3 DNA reads TGCGCCACCTCCGCTCTTCTTAGCTCCTACAATGAGCAGTTCTTC. Protein: CATSALLSSYNEQFF.

The rearrangement uses TRBV13 and TRBJ2-5, with 10 positions matching TRBD2. In germline, CDR1 is PRHDT, CDR2 FYEKMQ (reference sequence). This CDR3 has 14 residues. V lost 3 bases and J lost 4; bases outside the gene matches: 2. The CDR3 DNA sequence: TGTGCCAGCAGCTTTTTAGCGGGAGGAGAGACCCAGTACTTC. Its translation is CASSFLAGGETQYF.

Only one count was recorded for this clone. The chain has TRBV7-2 and TRBJ1-4, with TRBD1 matching over 8 bases. Trimming at V came to 1 base and at J to 3 bases, leaving 7 bases not matched to a gene. Germline CDR1 reads SGHTA; CDR2 reads FQGNSA. The CDR3 contains 17 residues. The DNA of the CDR3 is TGTGCCAGCAGCTTAGAGGGTCAGGGGGCGCCTAATGAAAAACTGTTTTTT. Translating it yields CASSLEGQGAPNEKLFF. Full variable domain (missing parts from reference TRBV7-2 and TRBJ1-4): GAGVSQSPSNKVTEKGKDVELRCDPISGHTALYWYRQSLGQGLEFLIYFQGNSAPDKSGLPSDRFSAERTGGSVSTLTIQRTQQEDSAVYLCASSLEGQGAPNEKLFFGSGTQLSVL.

This chain uses TRBV6-5 with TRBJ1-2; 9 nucleotides agree with TRBD1. CDR1 MNHEY and CDR2 SVGAGI come from the germline V gene. The length of the CDR3 is 15 residues. V dropped 6 bases and J dropped 2; count of bases not matched to a gene: 7. The CDR3 DNA sequence: TGTGCCAGCAGGGAGAGGACAGGGGAAAACTATGGCTACACCTTC. As protein: CASRERTGENYGYTF.

The chain has TRBV5-1 and TRBJ2-3; 9 bases align to TRBD1. The J segment lost 3 bases and the V segment lost 4 bases, leaving 3 bases of the junction unmatched. Germline assignment: CDR1 SGHRS and CDR2 YFSETQ. This CDR3 spans 14 amino acids. CDR3 region: CASSPGQGTDTQYF. The CDR3 DNA follows: TGCGCCAGCAGCCCAGGACAGGGGACAGATACGCAGTATTTT. Full variable domain (rest looked up from reference TRBV5-1 and TRBJ2-3): KAGVTQTPRYLIKTRGQQVTLSCSPISGHRSVSWYQQTPGQGLQFLFEYFSETQRNKGNFPGRFSGRQFSNSRSEMNVSTLELGDSALYLCASSPGQGTDTQYFGPGTRLTVL.

This chain joins TRBV6-5 and TRBJ1-2; D is perhaps TRBD1 (5 bases). The germline gives CDR1 MNHEY, CDR2 SVGAGI. V lost 4 bases and J 5 bases, leaving 17 bases between the germline ends. This CDR3 is 15 amino acids long. CDR3 DNA sequence: TGTGCCAGCAGTTCCCCCCCGGCGGGGCCGTATGGCTACACCTTC. Encoded protein: CASSSPPAGPYGYTF.

This chain connects TRBV2 to TRBJ1-6, with 9 positions matching TRBD1. Trimming at V came to 8 bases and at J to 8 bases, leaving 4 bases not matched to a gene. Germline-derived CDR1 and CDR2 are SNHLY and FYNNEI. This CDR3 contains 13 residues. DNA for the CDR3: TGTGCCAGCTCTGGGACAGGGCATTCACCCCTCCACTTT. Residues: CASSGTGHSPLHF.

V and J are TRBV7-8 and TRBJ1-1, with D perhaps matching TRBD1 (5 bases). CDR1 and CDR2 from the germline V gene are SGHVS and FQNEAQ. The CDR3 spans 13 residues. The ends were cut back, 5 bases at V and 2 bases at J, with 9 bases in the middle. The CDR3 sequence: CASSIRVNTEAFF. CDR3 DNA: TGTGCCAGCAGCATCAGGGTAAACACTGAAGCTTTCTTT.

The chain combines TRBV4-1 with TRBJ1-1; possibly TRBD1 for D (6 bases). V lost 1 base and J lost 7, with 13 bases in between. CDR1 MGHRA and CDR2 YSYEKL come from the germline V gene. The CDR3 length is 14 residues. The CDR3 DNA reads TGCGCCAGCAGCCAAGTGGACAGAAAGAATGAAGCTTTCTTT. It specifies CASSQVDRKNEAFF.

The chain is built from TRBV6-6 and TRBJ1-1; D uncertain. The length of the CDR3 is 13 residues. Germline V gene sequence: CDR1 MNHNY, CDR2 SVGAGI (reference sequence). V lost 8 bases and J 5 bases, leaving 15 bases between the germline ends. CDR3 amino acids: CASRDSWATEAFF. Here the CDR3 DNA reads TGTGCCAGCCGGGATAGTTGGGCAACTGAAGCTTTCTTT.